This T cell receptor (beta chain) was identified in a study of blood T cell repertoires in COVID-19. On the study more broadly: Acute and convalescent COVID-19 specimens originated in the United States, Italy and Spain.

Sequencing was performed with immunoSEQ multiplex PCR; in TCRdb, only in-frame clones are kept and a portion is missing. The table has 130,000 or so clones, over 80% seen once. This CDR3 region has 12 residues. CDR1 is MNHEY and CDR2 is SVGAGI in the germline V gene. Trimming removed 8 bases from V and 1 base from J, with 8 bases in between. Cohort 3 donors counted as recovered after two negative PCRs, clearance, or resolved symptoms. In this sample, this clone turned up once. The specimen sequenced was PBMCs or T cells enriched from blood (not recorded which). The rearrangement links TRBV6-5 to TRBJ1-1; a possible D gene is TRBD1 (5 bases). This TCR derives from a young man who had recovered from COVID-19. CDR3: CASEDRNTEAFF. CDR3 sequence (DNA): TGTGCCAGCGAAGACAGGAACACTGAAGCTTTCTTT.